Listed below are T cell receptor beta chains from one sample, sequenced in a study of T cell repertoires in cytomegalovirus infection. One entry per CDR3 protein results from TCRdb running MiXCR on the reads. The sample yields about 770,000 distinct CDR3 sequences, under 35% seen once. Their antigen targets remain unknown. The specimen was cultured CD8+ T cells from PBMCs, collected from culture after CMV antigen stimulation. The source is a human donor in good health (CMV status not recorded). Some clones in this sample may be carry-over from other donors' samples. Both conserved end residues are part of each CDR3. A D gene is named only where the DNA matches it firmly. Clone size appears in some rows only: once, few, many, or a class for an expanded clone.

abundance	v_gene	d_gene	j_gene	CDR3aa	CDR3nt
many	TRBV7-9	TRBD1	TRBJ1-6	CASMTRDRGNNSPLHF	TGTGCCAGCATGACCCGAGACAGGGGAAATAATTCACCCCTCCACTTT
few	TRBV7-9	.	TRBJ2-3	CASSLDREGPHTQYF	TGTGCCAGCAGCTTAGACAGAGAAGGTCCTCATACGCAGTATTTT
.	TRBV6-2/TRBV6-3	.	TRBJ1-2	CASSYSSETNGYTF	TGTGCCAGCAGTTACTCGTCTGAGACGAATGGCTACACCTTC
.	TRBV29-1	TRBD2	TRBJ2-2	CSVVLRAGTTGELFF	TGCAGCGTTGTTCTCCGAGCGGGGACCACCGGGGAGCTGTTTTTT
few	TRBV10-3	TRBD2	TRBJ2-7	CAISVNPLAGVSYEQYF	TGTGCCATCAGTGTCAACCCCTTAGCGGGGGTGTCCTACGAGCAGTACTTC
few	TRBV25-1	TRBD1	TRBJ1-1	CASKKGQGIFF	TGTGCCAGCAAAAAGGGACAGGGCATTTTCTTT
.	TRBV6-6	.	TRBJ2-2	CASTTNTGELFF	TGTGCCAGCACGACGAACACCGGGGAGCTGTTTTTT
many	TRBV11-2	.	TRBJ2-3	CASSPRLEGTQYF	TGTGCCAGCAGTCCCAGACTAGAGGGTACGCAGTATTTT
many	TRBV6-5	TRBD1	TRBJ2-1	CASSYALTGDYNEQFF	TGTGCCAGCAGTTACGCCTTGACAGGGGACTACAATGAGCAGTTCTTC
.	TRBV27	.	TRBJ1-2	CASSFADGANYGYTF	TGTGCCAGCAGTTTCGCCGATGGAGCTAACTATGGCTACACCTTC
.	TRBV6-1	.	TRBJ2-5	CASSEAGPGGIGEETQYF	TGTGCCAGCAGTGAAGCGGGGCCAGGCGGGATCGGGGAAGAGACCCAGTACTTC
few	TRBV9	TRBD2	TRBJ2-5	CASSHGGEETQYF	TGTGCCAGCAGCCATGGGGGGGAAGAGACCCAGTACTTC
many	TRBV7-6	TRBD1	TRBJ1-2	CASSPGTGFGHGYTF	TGTGCCAGCAGCCCCGGGACAGGGTTCGGGCATGGCTACACCTTC
many	TRBV5-1	TRBD2	TRBJ2-3	CASSYGGGQDTQYF	TGCGCCAGCAGCTATGGCGGGGGGCAAGATACGCAGTATTTT
few	TRBV13	.	TRBJ1-4	CASSSRGRYNEKLFF	TGTGCCAGCAGCTCAAGAGGTCGGTATAATGAAAAACTGTTTTTT
.	TRBV5-3	.	TRBJ2-5	CASSPGGEQETQYF	TGTGCCAGCAGCCCGGGGGGCGAGCAAGAGACCCAGTACTTC
.	TRBV27	TRBD1	TRBJ2-6	CASSSRTGRISGANVLTF	TGTGCCAGCAGTTCCCGGACAGGCCGTATCTCTGGGGCCAACGTCCTGACTTTC
few	TRBV27	.	TRBJ1-2	CASSLSGRANYGYTF	TGTGCCAGCAGTTTAAGCGGCAGGGCCAACTATGGCTACACCTTC
.	TRBV4-1	.	TRBJ1-1	CASSQAGSANTEAFF	TGCGCCAGCAGCCAAGCCGGCAGCGCGAACACTGAAGCTTTCTTT
many	TRBV7-6	TRBD1	TRBJ2-5	CASSFLDRGQETQYF	TGTGCCAGCAGCTTTTTGGACAGGGGGCAAGAGACCCAGTACTTC
.	TRBV10-3	TRBD1	TRBJ2-7	CAISPGQGSYEQYF	TGTGCCATCAGTCCGGGACAGGGATCCTACGAGCAGTACTTC
.	TRBV28	TRBD1	TRBJ2-1	CASSLPGTGGYNEQFF	TGTGCCAGCAGTTTACCCGGGACAGGGGGCTACAATGAGCAGTTCTTC
.	TRBV29-1	TRBD1	TRBJ2-2	CSVRTGLTGELFF	TGCAGCGTTCGGACAGGGCTCACCGGGGAGCTGTTTTTT
few	TRBV4-2	.	TRBJ1-1	CASSQEILAEAFF	TGTGCCAGCAGCCAAGAGATCTTGGCTGAAGCTTTCTTT
many	TRBV7-8	TRBD1	TRBJ1-1	CASSGTGGWYTEAFF	TGTGCCAGCAGCGGGACAGGGGGTTGGTACACTGAAGCTTTCTTT
few	TRBV14	TRBD1	TRBJ1-1	CASSVRQGDLNTEAFF	TGTGCCAGCAGCGTCCGACAGGGGGACTTGAACACTGAAGCTTTCTTT
few	TRBV27	.	TRBJ2-1	CASSFTWAQPYNEQFF	TGTGCCAGCAGTTTTACCTGGGCCCAGCCCTACAATGAGCAGTTCTTC
many	TRBV7-6	TRBD1	TRBJ2-1	CASTRALSGGRDEQFF	TGTGCCAGCACAAGAGCTTTATCAGGGGGTCGCGATGAGCAGTTCTTC
few	TRBV27	.	TRBJ1-1	CASSFGHQNTEAFF	TGTGCCAGCAGTTTCGGACACCAGAACACTGAAGCTTTCTTT
.	TRBV24-1	.	TRBJ2-5	CATSDGGGGLETQYF	TGTGCCACCAGTGATGGTGGAGGGGGTTTAGAGACCCAGTACTTC
many	TRBV7-6	TRBD1	TRBJ2-7	CASSFGPGDRGNYEQYF	TGTGCCAGCAGCTTCGGTCCGGGGGACAGGGGGAACTACGAGCAGTACTTC
.	TRBV10-2	TRBD1	TRBJ1-2	CASGTGANYGYTF	TGCGCCAGTGGGACAGGGGCGAACTATGGCTACACCTTC
few	TRBV20-1	.	TRBJ2-7	CSAREGTYYEQYF	TGCAGTGCTAGAGAAGGCACATACTACGAGCAGTACTTC
.	TRBV18	TRBD1	TRBJ2-1	CASGSQGGENEQFF	TGTGCCAGCGGCTCACAGGGGGGTGAAAATGAGCAGTTCTTC
.	TRBV20-1	TRBD1	TRBJ1-1	CSARVRQGGFTEAFF	TGCAGTGCTAGAGTGCGACAGGGGGGTTTCACTGAAGCTTTCTTT
once	TRBV7-6	.	TRBJ1-2	CASDSVYGYTF	TGTGCCAGTGACAGCGTCTATGGCTACACCTTC
.	TRBV19	.	TRBJ1-6	CASSIRPYSPLHF	TGTGCCAGTAGTATACGGCCCTATTCACCCCTCCACTTT
.	TRBV12-3/TRBV12-4	TRBD1	TRBJ2-7	CASSLDLTGGEQYF	TGTGCCAGCAGTTTAGACCTGACAGGGGGCGAGCAGTACTTC
.	TRBV7-9	.	TRBJ1-1	CASSKDSEAFF	TGTGCCAGCAGCAAAGACAGTGAAGCTTTCTTT
.	TRBV28	.	TRBJ2-2	CASSSRQSNTGELFF	TGTGCCAGCAGTTCCAGACAGTCCAACACCGGGGAGCTGTTTTTT
.	TRBV4-1	.	TRBJ2-1	CASRMGAATYNEQFF	TGCGCCAGCAGGATGGGAGCAGCTACGTACAATGAGCAGTTCTTC
once	TRBV4-3	TRBD2	TRBJ2-1	CASSQVAAGNEQFF	TGCGCCAGCAGCCAAGTCGCAGCGGGGAATGAGCAGTTCTTC
.	TRBV24-1	.	TRBJ2-5	CATSDFRDGTQETQYF	TGTGCCACCAGTGATTTCCGGGACGGAACCCAAGAGACCCAGTACTTC
.	TRBV28	.	TRBJ2-4	CASSLNRFQGKNIQYF	TGTGCCAGCAGTTTAAATCGCTTTCAGGGCAAAAACATTCAGTACTTC
.	TRBV3-1	.	TRBJ1-2	CASSQEAVNYGYTF	TGTGCCAGCAGCCAAGAGGCCGTGAACTATGGCTACACCTTC
few	TRBV5-1	.	TRBJ1-6	CASSLYTSSPLHF	TGCGCCAGCAGCTTGTACACTAGTTCACCCCTCCACTTT
.	TRBV10-3	TRBD1	TRBJ1-2	CAISESDRNGYTF	TGTGCCATCAGTGAGTCGGACAGGAATGGCTACACCTTC
.	TRBV12-3/TRBV12-4	TRBD2	TRBJ2-7	CASSPRLAGYEQYF	TGTGCCAGCAGTCCGCGACTAGCGGGATACGAGCAGTACTTC
few	TRBV11-2	TRBD2	TRBJ2-3	CASSLSGGGPDTQYF	TGTGCCAGCAGCTTAAGCGGGGGGGGACCAGATACGCAGTATTTT
.	TRBV6-1	TRBD2	TRBJ2-7	CASSYTGGHEQYF	TGTGCCAGCAGTTACACGGGGGGGCACGAGCAGTACTTC
.	TRBV6-2/TRBV6-3	.	TRBJ1-2	CASSFGSNGYTF	TGTGCCAGCAGTTTCGGGTCGAATGGCTACACCTTC
many	TRBV19	.	TRBJ2-1	CASSSDGSSYNEQFF	TGTGCCAGCAGCTCGGACGGTAGCTCCTACAATGAGCAGTTCTTC